These 31 T cell receptor beta chains share one sample of origin, sequenced in a study of blood T cell repertoires in COVID-19 (dated by TCRdb to about 2020). Receptors were amplified or captured by the immunoSEQ multiplex PCR assay. The clones in this table, taken by TCRdb from immuneACCESS, are in-frame only. Not every clone is retained; where verified, under half of the shortfall comes from an unresolved V gene, and the cause of the rest is unknown. Present in this sample are some 100,000 clones, over 75% of which were seen just once. 2% to 3% of the sample is in the top ten clones. Material: peripheral blood. These receptors were taken from a man in his fifties with acute or convalescent COVID-19.

This clone occurred a few times. The V gene is TRBV5-1, the J gene TRBJ2-3, with TRBD2 identical over 11 bases. Trimming removed 0 bases from V and 2 bases from J; junction bases left unmatched: 2. The CDR3 consists of 16 residues. Germline V gene data show CDR1 as SGHRS and CDR2 as YFSETQ. The CDR3 protein is CASSLELAGATDTQYF. The CDR3 DNA follows: TGCGCCAGCAGCTTGGAACTAGCGGGAGCCACAGATACGCAGTATTTT. Together with reference TRBV5-1 and TRBJ2-3, the CDR3 gives the full variable domain: KAGVTQTPRYLIKTRGQQVTLSCSPISGHRSVSWYQQTPGQGLQFLFEYFSETQRNKGNFPGRFSGRQFSNSRSEMNVSTLELGDSALYLCASSLELAGATDTQYFGPGTRLTVL.

This chain joins TRBV5-1 and TRBJ2-5; possibly TRBD2 for D (6 bases). Germline V gene data show CDR1 as SGHRS and CDR2 as YFSETQ. V was shortened by 4 bases and J by 1 base, with 11 bases between the two germline ends. The CDR3 has 14 residues. The CDR3 DNA reads as TGCGCCAGCAGCCCGTTGACTAGCCAAGAGACCCAGTACTTC. Protein sequence: CASSPLTSQETQYF.

This chain's CDR3 is CASSSERRRVYEQYF. CDR3 bases: TGTGCCAGCAGCTCAGAACGGCGCCGGGTTTACGAGCAGTACTTC. V and J are TRBV7-2 and TRBJ2-7, with D uncertain. The CDR3 length is 15 residues. Germline V gene data show CDR1 as SGHTA and CDR2 as FQGNSA. V was cut by 4 bases and J by 4 bases, with 17 bases left in between.

The sample holds one count of this clone. The chain is built from TRBV6-5 and TRBJ1-5, with 7 bases identical to TRBD1. V was clipped by 0 bases and J by 2 bases; unmatched bases: 4. The CDR3 extends over 16 amino acids. Looked up from germline, CDR1 is MNHEY and CDR2 is SVGAGI. CDR3 nucleotide sequence: TGTGCCAGCAGTTACTCGAGGACAGGAGGCAATCAGCCCCAGCATTTT. As protein: CASSYSRTGGNQPQHF.

The CDR3 DNA is TGCGCCAGCAGCGTTAGACTAGCGGGAGGGCCGATGACGAGCAATGAGCAGTTCTTC. It yields the protein CASSVRLAGGPMTSNEQFF. The chain links TRBV5-1 to TRBJ2-1; 14 nucleotides agree with TRBD2. There are 19 residues in the CDR3. V gave up 4 bases and J gave up 6 bases; unmatched junction bases: 15. Germline CDR1 SGHRS, CDR2 YFSETQ.

The chain is built from TRBV27 and TRBJ2-5, with D perhaps TRBD1 (5 bases). Germline values: CDR1 MNHEY, CDR2 SMNVEV (reference sequence). The CDR3 consists of 15 residues. The germline V and J ends were trimmed by 5 bases and 4 bases, with 17 bases remaining between them. In DNA, the CDR3 is TGTGCCAGCAGTCCGGACATCTCAAGGGCAGAGACCCAGTACTTC. This encodes CASSPDISRAETQYF.

The V call is TRBV10-2, the J call TRBJ2-7; TRBD2 aligns across 10 bases. The germline gives CDR1 WSHSY, CDR2 SAAADI. CDR3 length: 13 amino acids. Trimming at V came to 4 bases and at J to 6 bases, leaving 3 bases not matched to a gene. The CDR3 sequence is CASSGSSGSEQYF. Here the CDR3 DNA reads TGCGCCAGCAGTGGGTCTAGCGGGAGCGAGCAGTACTTC.

As for this clone: Other DNA sequences within the sample encode an identical CDR3. The V gene is TRBV5-1, the J gene TRBJ1-4; 8 bases match TRBD1. Germline CDR1 SGHRS, CDR2 YFSETQ. The V and J ends lost 0 bases and 5 bases, in that order; junction bases with no gene match: 0. This CDR3 has 14 amino acids. The CDR3 loop is CASSLGQGNEKLFF. In DNA, the CDR3 is TGCGCCAGCAGCTTGGGACAGGGGAATGAAAAACTGTTTTTT.

V and J are TRBV5-1 and TRBJ2-7; TRBD2 agrees at 8 bases. CDR3 length: 14 amino acids. Germline loops: CDR1 SGHRS, CDR2 YFSETQ. V shed 2 bases and J 4 bases; nucleotides not matched to a gene: 5. The CDR3 DNA follows: TGCGCCAGCAGCTTTGGGATAGCGGGGTACGAGCAGTACTTC. Protein: CASSFGIAGYEQYF.

A single count supports this clone. The chain carries TRBV18 and TRBJ1-5; the D is unclear. The CDR3 is 15 residues long. The germline gives CDR1 KGHSH, CDR2 LQKENI. V was cut by 5 bases and J by 6 bases, with 17 bases left in between. In DNA form, the CDR3 reads TGTGCCAGCTCATCTGCTCGGGAACGGGCTCAGCCCCAGCATTTT. Translated, it gives CASSSARERAQPQHF.

The J gene is TRBJ1-2, the V gene TRBV2, with TRBD1 matching 8 bases. Germline values: CDR1 SNHLY, CDR2 FYNNEI. V dropped 4 bases and J dropped 6; count of bases not matched to a gene: 4. The CDR3 has 13 amino acids. CDR3 protein: CASSATGDNGYTF. In nucleotides, the CDR3 is TGTGCCAGCAGTGCGACAGGGGATAATGGCTACACCTTC.

The sample holds one count of this clone. This chain uses TRBV27 with TRBJ2-7; 7 bases align to TRBD1. The V gene end was trimmed by 4 bases and the J gene end by 2 bases; junction bases not matched to a gene: 5. This CDR3 is 14 amino acids long. Looked up from germline, CDR1 is MNHEY and CDR2 is SMNVEV (reference sequence). CDR3 loop: CASSWGTEAYEQYF. The CDR3 region has the DNA TGTGCCAGCAGTTGGGGGACAGAAGCCTACGAGCAGTACTTC.

CDR3 protein: CASSLTGSVGYTF. CDR3 nucleotides: TGTGCCAGCAGCTTGACAGGGTCAGTTGGCTACACCTTC. The chain carries TRBV7-3 and TRBJ1-2; 7 positions match TRBD1. CDR1 and CDR2 (germline): SGHTA, FQGTGA. This CDR3 is 13 amino acids long. The V and J ends lost 3 bases and 7 bases, in that order; junction bases with no gene match: 5.

This rearrangement joins TRBV4-2 to TRBJ1-2; 8 bases match TRBD1. The CDR3 extends over 14 amino acids. CDR1 is LGHNA, CDR2 YNFKEQ, per germline. Trimming cost V 0 bases and J 7 bases; bases outside gene matches: 4. The CDR3 protein is CASSQEGQGAGYTF. CDR3 nucleotide sequence: TGTGCCAGCAGCCAAGAAGGACAGGGAGCTGGCTACACCTTC.

The rearrangement uses TRBV5-6 and TRBJ1-2; possible D gene TRBD1, 6 bases. In germline, CDR1 is SGHDT, CDR2 YYEEEE. Trimming took 4 bases from V and 4 from J, leaving 20 bases between them. The CDR3 runs 16 residues. The DNA for the CDR3 is TGTGCCAGCAGCCCGTGGGCCGGGGGGCGCGGCTATGGCTACACCTTC. Its protein product is CASSPWAGGRGYGYTF.

The rearrangement links TRBV21-1 to TRBJ2-7; the table's D call, TRBD1, was not checked against the DNA. TRBV21-1 is a listed pseudogene. This CDR3 has 15 amino acids. The CDR3, as DNA: TGTGCCAGCAGCAAAGGGGACAGGCCCTTCTGGGAGCAGTACTTC. Amino acids: CASSKGDRPFWEQYF.

Notes on this clone: A read error may produce the germline difference seen at one junction end. The V call is TRBV6-4, the J call TRBJ1-6; D uncertain. The CDR3 runs 15 residues. Germline V gene sequence: CDR1 MRHNA, CDR2 SNTAGT. CDR3 residues: CASRPRLSDNSPLHF. CDR3 DNA sequence: TGTGCCAGCAGACCGCGTCTCTCCGATAATTCACCCCTCCACTTT.

This chain connects TRBV29-1 to TRBJ2-7; D not certain. Trimming took off 5 bases at V and 1 base at J, with 9 bases between the two ends. This CDR3 comprises 12 residues. The V gene's germline CDR1 is SQVTM and CDR2 ANQGSEA. The DNA for the CDR3 is TGCAGCGTTTCCCTCACTTCCTACGAGCAGTACTTC. It is translated as CSVSLTSYEQYF.

The sample holds a few counts of this clone. This chain joins TRBV11-1 and TRBJ1-1; TRBD1 aligns across 10 bases. After removal of 5 bases from V and 1 base from J, the junction contained 1 base not matched to a gene. Germline V CDR1 and CDR2: SGHAT, FQDESV (reference sequence). This CDR3 comprises 14 residues. The CDR3, as DNA: TGTGCCAGCAGCCGGGACAGGGGGAACACTGAAGCTTTCTTT. Its protein product is CASSRDRGNTEAFF.

J is TRBJ2-3 and V is TRBV3-1 (or the pseudogene TRBV3-2); D might be TRBD2 (6 bases). CDR3 length equals 16 residues. The V end was cut by 4 bases, the J end by 2 bases, with 16 bases between. The germline CDR1 and CDR2 sequences are LGHDT and YNNKEL (reference sequence). The CDR3 region is CASSRYRDWNTDTQYF. The CDR3 DNA reads TGTGCCAGCAGCCGTTACCGGGACTGGAACACAGATACGCAGTATTTT.

The chain carries TRBV27 and TRBJ1-2, with D unresolved. Germline loops: CDR1 MNHEY, CDR2 SMNVEV (reference sequence). V lost 2 bases, J lost 8 bases, and 15 bases lay in between. The CDR3 consists of 14 residues. The CDR3 protein is CASSLQAKPSGYTF. Written as DNA, the CDR3 is TGTGCCAGCAGTTTACAGGCTAAGCCCTCGGGCTACACCTTC.

The chain has TRBV5-4 and TRBJ2-5; the match to TRBD2 covers 7 bases. CDR1 is SGHNT, CDR2 YYREEE, per germline (reference sequence). The CDR3 runs to 14 residues. V was pared by 0 bases and J by 5 bases, with 4 bases of the junction left unmatched. CDR3 bases: TGTGCCAGCAGCTTGGTGGAAGCGGGGGAGACCCAGTACTTC. Protein product: CASSLVEAGETQYF.

This clone was recorded only once. The chain combines TRBV24-1 with TRBJ2-3, with D hard to call. The germline V gene has CDR1 KGHDR and CDR2 SFDVKD. The V end was cut by 6 bases, the J end by 4 bases, with 4 bases between. The CDR3 length is 11 residues. CDR3 region: CATSQSDTQYF. CDR3 DNA: TGTGCCACCAGTCAATCAGATACGCAGTATTTT.

The genes are TRBV5-8 and TRBJ1-2; D gene unclear. Germline-derived CDR1 and CDR2 are SGHTS and YDEGEE. This CDR3 is built from 14 residues. V lost 5 bases and J 5 bases, leaving 16 bases between the germline ends. In DNA form, the CDR3 reads TGTGCCAGCAGTTCCATACCCGAGGATTATGGCTACACCTTC. This translates into CASSSIPEDYGYTF.

CDR3 residues: CASSSRAQPQHF. The CDR3, as DNA: TGTGCCAGCAGTAGCAGGGCTCAGCCCCAGCATTTT. This chain joins TRBV12-3 or TRBV12-4 and TRBJ1-5; TRBD1 might be the D (5 bases). Deletions cut 5 bases from V and 6 bases from J, with 8 bases between. This CDR3 comprises 12 residues.

The V and J genes are TRBV13 and TRBJ1-2, with 11 positions matching TRBD1. The V and J ends lost 5 bases and 5 bases, in that order; junction bases with no gene match: 25. Germline values: CDR1 PRHDT, CDR2 FYEKMQ (reference sequence). The CDR3 has 21 residues. CDR3 loop: CASSPTPGTGGSSRGKYGYTF. CDR3 DNA sequence: TGTGCCAGCAGCCCCACCCCTGGGACAGGGGGGTCAAGCCGGGGGAAATATGGCTACACCTTC. Full variable domain (rest looked up from reference TRBV13 and TRBJ1-2): AAGVIQSPRHLIKEKRETATLKCYPIPRHDTVYWYQQGPGQDPQFLISFYEKMQSDKGSIPDRFSAQQFSDYHSELNMSSLELGDSALYFCASSPTPGTGGSSRGKYGYTFGSGTRLTVV.

This clone has only a few counts. V gene TRBV11-1 combines with J gene TRBJ2-1, with 9 positions matching TRBD1. CDR3 size: 14 residues. Germline lookup yields CDR1 SGHAT and CDR2 FQDESV (reference sequence). J lost 8 bases, V lost 5 bases, and 7 bases had no gene match. The DNA for the CDR3 is TGTGCCAGCAGCCTCCGGGACAGGGATCATGAGCAGTTCTTC. Its protein is CASSLRDRDHEQFF.

V gene TRBV29-1 combines with J gene TRBJ1-1; a weak D match, TRBD1 (6 bases). Germline V gives CDR1 SQVTM, CDR2 ANQGSEA. The V end was cut by 7 bases, the J end by 1 base, with 10 bases between. There are 12 residues in the CDR3. CDR3 bases: TGCAGCGGATCACAGGGGAACACTGAAGCTTTCTTT. It yields the protein CSGSQGNTEAFF.

The CDR3 DNA reads TGTGCCAGCAGCCCAGGGGGGCAGGAAAAACTGTTTTTT. It is translated as CASSPGGQEKLFF. The chain is built from TRBV28 and TRBJ1-4; 7 nucleotides align to TRBD1. Trimming removed 6 bases from V and 8 bases from J; junction bases left unmatched: 6. The CDR3 is 13 amino acids. Germline V gives CDR1 MDHEN, CDR2 SYDVKM.

The chain carries TRBV5-1 and TRBJ2-3, with 8 bases that match TRBD2. The J segment lost 5 bases and the V segment lost 4 bases, leaving 6 bases of the junction unmatched. Per the germline V gene, CDR1 is SGHRS and CDR2 is YFSETQ. CDR3 size: 14 residues. The CDR3 loop reads CASSPGLVKDTQYF. CDR3 DNA sequence: TGCGCCAGCAGCCCGGGACTAGTCAAAGATACGCAGTATTTT.

J is TRBJ2-6 and V is TRBV11-3, with D perhaps TRBD2 (6 bases). Germline V gene data show CDR1 as SGHNT and CDR2 as YENEEA. The CDR3 runs 15 residues. V was shortened by 5 bases and J by 3 bases, with 11 bases between the two germline ends. The CDR3 region has the DNA TGTGCCAGCAGCGCGGGCGGGGATGGGGCCAACGTCCTGACTTTC. As protein: CASSAGGDGANVLTF. Full variable domain (rest looked up from reference TRBV11-3 and TRBJ2-6): EAGVVQSPRYKIIEKKQPVAFWCNPISGHNTLYWYLQNLGQGPELLIRYENEEAVDDSQLPKDRFSAERLKGVDSTLKIQPAELGDSAVYLCASSAGGDGANVLTFGAGSRLTVL.